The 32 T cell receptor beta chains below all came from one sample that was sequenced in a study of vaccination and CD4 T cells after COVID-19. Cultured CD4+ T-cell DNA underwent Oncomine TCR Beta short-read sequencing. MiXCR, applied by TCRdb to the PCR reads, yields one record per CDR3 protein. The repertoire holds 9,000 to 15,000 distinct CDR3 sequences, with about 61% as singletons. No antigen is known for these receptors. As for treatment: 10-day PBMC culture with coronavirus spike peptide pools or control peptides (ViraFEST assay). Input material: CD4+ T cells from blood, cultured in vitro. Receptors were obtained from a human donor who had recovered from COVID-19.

The DNA of the CDR3 is TGTGCCAGCAGCTTAATCCAGGGATCCACCGGGGAGCTGTTTTTT. Translating gives CASSLIQGSTGELFF. The rearrangement links TRBV7-6 to TRBJ2-2; a weak D match, TRBD1 (5 bases). The CDR3 extends over 15 amino acids. In germline, CDR1 is SGHVS, CDR2 FNYEAQ. Trimming stripped 2 bases from V and 4 bases from J, with 11 bases between.

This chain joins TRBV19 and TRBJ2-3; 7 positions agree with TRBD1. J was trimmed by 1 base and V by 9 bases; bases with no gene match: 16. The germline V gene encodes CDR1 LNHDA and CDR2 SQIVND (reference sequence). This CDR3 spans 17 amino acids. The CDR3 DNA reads TGTGCCAGCCACAGGGGTAGCGACTCGGGCCGCACAGATACGCAGTATTTT. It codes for CASHRGSDSGRTDTQYF.

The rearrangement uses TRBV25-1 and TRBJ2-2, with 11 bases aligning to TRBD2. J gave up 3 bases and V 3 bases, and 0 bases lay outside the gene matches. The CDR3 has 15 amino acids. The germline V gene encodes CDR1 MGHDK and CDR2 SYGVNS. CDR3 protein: CASSDSGRDTGELFF. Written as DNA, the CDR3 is TGTGCCAGCAGTGATAGCGGGAGGGACACCGGGGAGCTGTTTTTT.

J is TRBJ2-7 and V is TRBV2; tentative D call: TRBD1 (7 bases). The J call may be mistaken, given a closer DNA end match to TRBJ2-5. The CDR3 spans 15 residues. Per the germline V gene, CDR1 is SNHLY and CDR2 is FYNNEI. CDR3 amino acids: CASSDGAGGGETQYF. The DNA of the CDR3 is TGTGCCAGCAGTGATGGGGCAGGGGGAGGTGAGACCCAGTACTTC.

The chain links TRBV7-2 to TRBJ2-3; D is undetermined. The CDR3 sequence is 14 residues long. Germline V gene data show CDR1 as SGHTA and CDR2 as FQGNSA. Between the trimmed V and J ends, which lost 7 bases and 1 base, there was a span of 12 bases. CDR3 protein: CASTHPDRTDTQYF. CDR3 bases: TGTGCCAGCACCCACCCAGATCGCACAGATACGCAGTATTTT.

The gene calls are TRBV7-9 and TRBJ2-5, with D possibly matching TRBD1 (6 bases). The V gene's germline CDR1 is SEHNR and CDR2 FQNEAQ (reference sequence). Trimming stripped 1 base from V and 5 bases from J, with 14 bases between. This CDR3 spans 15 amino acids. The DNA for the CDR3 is TGTGCCAGCAGCTTAGGCCGGACAGAGCTTGAGACCCAGTACTTC. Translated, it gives CASSLGRTELETQYF. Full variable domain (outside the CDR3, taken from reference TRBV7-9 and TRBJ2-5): DTGVSQNPRHKITKRGQNVTFRCDPISEHNRLYWYRQTLGQGPEFLTYFQNEAQLEKSRLLSDRFSAERPKGSFSTLEIQRTEQGDSAMYLCASSLGRTELETQYFGPGTRLLVL.

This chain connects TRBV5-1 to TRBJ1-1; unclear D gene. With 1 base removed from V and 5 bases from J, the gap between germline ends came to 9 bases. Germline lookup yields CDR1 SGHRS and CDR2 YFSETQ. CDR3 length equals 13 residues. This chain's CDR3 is CASSLWGGTEAFF. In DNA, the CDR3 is TGCGCCAGCAGCTTGTGGGGAGGGACTGAAGCTTTCTTT.

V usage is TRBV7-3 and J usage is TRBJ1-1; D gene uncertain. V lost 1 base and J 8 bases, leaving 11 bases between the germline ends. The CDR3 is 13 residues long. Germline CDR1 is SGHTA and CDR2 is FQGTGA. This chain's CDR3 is CASSLNMDDEAFF. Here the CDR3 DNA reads TGTGCCAGCAGCTTAAATATGGACGACGAAGCTTTCTTT.

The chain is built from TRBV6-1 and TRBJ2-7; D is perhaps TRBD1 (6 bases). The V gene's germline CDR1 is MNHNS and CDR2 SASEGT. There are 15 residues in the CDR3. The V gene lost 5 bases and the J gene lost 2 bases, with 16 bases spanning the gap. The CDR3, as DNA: TGTGCCAGCAGTAGCAGGACAGCGAGCCCCTACGAGCAGTACTTC. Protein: CASSSRTASPYEQYF.

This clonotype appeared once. The CDR3 reads CASSDGLAVQETQYF. The CDR3 nucleotides read TGTGCCAGCAGTGACGGACTAGCGGTGCAAGAGACCCAGTACTTC. This chain joins TRBV6-2 or TRBV6-3 and TRBJ2-5; 10 nucleotides agree with TRBD2. The CDR3 totals 15 residues. CDR1 MNHEY and CDR2 SVGEGT come from the germline V gene. V was clipped by 5 bases and J by 2 bases; unmatched bases: 5.

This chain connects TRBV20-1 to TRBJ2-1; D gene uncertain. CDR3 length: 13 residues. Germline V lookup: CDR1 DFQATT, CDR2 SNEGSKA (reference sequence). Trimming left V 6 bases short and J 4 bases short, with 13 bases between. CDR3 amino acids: CSASRTQYNEQFF. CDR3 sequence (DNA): TGCAGTGCCTCCCGAACACAGTACAATGAGCAGTTCTTC.

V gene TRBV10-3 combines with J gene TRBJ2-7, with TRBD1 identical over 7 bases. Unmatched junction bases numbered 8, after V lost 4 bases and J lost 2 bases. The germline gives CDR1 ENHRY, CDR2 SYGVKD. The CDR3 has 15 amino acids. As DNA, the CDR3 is TGTGCCATCAGTGGGTACGGGACAGCTACCTACGAGCAGTACTTC. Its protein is CAISGYGTATYEQYF.

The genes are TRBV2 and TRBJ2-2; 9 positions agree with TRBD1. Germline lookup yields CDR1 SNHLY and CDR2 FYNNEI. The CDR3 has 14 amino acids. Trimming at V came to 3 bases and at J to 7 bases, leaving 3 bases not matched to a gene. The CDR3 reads CASSDMTGGGELFF. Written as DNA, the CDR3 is TGTGCCAGCAGTGACATGACAGGGGGCGGGGAGCTGTTTTTT.

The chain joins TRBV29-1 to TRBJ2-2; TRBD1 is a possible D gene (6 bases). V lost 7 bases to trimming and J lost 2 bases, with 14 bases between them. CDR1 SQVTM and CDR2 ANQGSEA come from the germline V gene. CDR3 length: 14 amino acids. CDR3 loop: CSALGQLNTGELFF. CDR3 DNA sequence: TGCAGCGCCCTGGGACAATTAAACACCGGGGAGCTGTTTTTT.

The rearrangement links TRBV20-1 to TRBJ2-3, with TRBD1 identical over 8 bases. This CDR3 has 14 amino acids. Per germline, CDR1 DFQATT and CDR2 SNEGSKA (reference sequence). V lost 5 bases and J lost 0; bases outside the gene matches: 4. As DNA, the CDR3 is TGCAGTGCTGTGACAGGGGATAGCACAGATACGCAGTATTTT. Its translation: CSAVTGDSTDTQYF.

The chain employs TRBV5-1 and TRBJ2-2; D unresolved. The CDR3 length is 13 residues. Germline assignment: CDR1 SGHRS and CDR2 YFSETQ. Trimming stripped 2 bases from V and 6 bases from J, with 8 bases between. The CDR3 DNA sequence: TGCGCCAGCAGCTTTGGTAGGGCCGGGGAGCTGTTTTTT. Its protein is CASSFGRAGELFF.

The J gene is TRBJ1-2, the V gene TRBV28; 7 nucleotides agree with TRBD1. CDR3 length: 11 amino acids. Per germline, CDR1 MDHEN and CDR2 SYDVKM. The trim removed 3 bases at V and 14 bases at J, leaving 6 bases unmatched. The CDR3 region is CASSLGQLFTF. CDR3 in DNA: TGTGCCAGCAGTTTGGGACAGTTATTTACCTTC.

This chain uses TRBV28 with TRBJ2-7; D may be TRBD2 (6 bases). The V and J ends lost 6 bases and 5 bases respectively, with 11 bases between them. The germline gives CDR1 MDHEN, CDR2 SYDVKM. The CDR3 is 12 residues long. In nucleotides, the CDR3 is TGTGCCAGCAGCACGGGACTTAACGAGCAGTACTTC. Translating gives CASSTGLNEQYF.

The CDR3 bases are TGTGCCAGCAGCCGCGAGAGACTAGGAAACACCGGGGAGCTGTTTTTT. Translation: CASSRERLGNTGELFF. The chain is built from TRBV7-2 and TRBJ2-2; TRBD2 might be the D (6 bases). This CDR3 region has 16 residues. Per the germline V gene, CDR1 is SGHTA and CDR2 is FQGNSA. The V end lost 5 bases, the J end lost 2 bases, and 15 bases lay between the germline ends.

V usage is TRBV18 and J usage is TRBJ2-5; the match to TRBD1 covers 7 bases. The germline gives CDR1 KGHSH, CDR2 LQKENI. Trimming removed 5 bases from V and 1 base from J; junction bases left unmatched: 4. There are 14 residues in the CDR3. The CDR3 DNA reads TGTGCCAGCTCAGAAAGACAGGGCCAAGAGACCCAGTACTTC. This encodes CASSERQGQETQYF.

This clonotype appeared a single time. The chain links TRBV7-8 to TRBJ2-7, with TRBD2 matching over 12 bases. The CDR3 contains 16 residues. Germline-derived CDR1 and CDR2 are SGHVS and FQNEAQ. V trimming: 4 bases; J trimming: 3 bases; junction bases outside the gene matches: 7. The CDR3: CASSSRTSGNLYEQYF. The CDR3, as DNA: TGTGCCAGCAGCTCAAGGACTAGCGGGAACCTCTACGAGCAGTACTTC. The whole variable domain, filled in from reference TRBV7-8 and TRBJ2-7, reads GAGVSQSPRYKVAKRGQDVALRCDPISGHVSLFWYQQALGQGPEFLTYFQNEAQLDKSGLPSDRFFAERPEGSVSTLKIQRTQQEDSAVYLCASSSRTSGNLYEQYFGPGTRLTVT.

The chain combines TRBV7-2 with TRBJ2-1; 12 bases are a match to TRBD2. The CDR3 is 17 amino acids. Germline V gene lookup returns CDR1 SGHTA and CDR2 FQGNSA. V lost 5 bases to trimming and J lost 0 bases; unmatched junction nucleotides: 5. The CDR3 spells CASSIRTSGDSYNEQFF. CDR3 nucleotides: TGTGCCAGCAGCATACGGACTAGCGGGGACTCCTACAATGAGCAGTTCTTC.

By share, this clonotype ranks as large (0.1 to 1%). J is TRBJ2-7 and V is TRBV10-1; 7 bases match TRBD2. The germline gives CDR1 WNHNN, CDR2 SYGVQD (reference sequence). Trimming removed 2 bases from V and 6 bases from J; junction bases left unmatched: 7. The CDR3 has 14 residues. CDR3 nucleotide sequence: TGCGCCAGCAGTGAGATGGCGGGAGCTTCCGAGCAGTACTTC. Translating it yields CASSEMAGASEQYF.

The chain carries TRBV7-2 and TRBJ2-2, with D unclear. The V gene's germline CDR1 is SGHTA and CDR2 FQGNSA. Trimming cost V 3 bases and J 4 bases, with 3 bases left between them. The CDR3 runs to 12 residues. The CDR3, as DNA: TGTGCCAGCAGCTTGCTCACCGGGGAGCTGTTTTTT. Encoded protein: CASSLLTGELFF.

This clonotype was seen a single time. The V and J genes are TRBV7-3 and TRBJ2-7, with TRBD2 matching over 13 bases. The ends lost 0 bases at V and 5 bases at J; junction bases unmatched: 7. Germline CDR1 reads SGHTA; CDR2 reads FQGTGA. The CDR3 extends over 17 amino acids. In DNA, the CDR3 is TGTGCCAGCAGCTTAACGAGTCCGGGACTAGCGGGAAACGAGCAGTACTTC. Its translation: CASSLTSPGLAGNEQYF.

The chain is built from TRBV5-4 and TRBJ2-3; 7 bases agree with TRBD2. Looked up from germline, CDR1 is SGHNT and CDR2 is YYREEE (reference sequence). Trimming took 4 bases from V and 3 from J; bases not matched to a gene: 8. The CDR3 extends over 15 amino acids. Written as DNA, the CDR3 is TGTGCCAGCAGCCTCGCTAGCGGTTTTACAGATACGCAGTATTTT. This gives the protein CASSLASGFTDTQYF.

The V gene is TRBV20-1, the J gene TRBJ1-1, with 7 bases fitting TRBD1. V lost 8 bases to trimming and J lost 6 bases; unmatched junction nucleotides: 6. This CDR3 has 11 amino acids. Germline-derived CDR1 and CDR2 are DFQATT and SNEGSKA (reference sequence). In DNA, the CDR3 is TGCAGTTCCCCGACAGGGTCTGAAGCTTTCTTT. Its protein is CSSPTGSEAFF.

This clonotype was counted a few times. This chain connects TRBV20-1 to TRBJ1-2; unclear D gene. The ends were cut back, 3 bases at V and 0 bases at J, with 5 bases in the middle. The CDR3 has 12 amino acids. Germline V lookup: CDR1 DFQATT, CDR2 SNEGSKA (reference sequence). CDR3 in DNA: TGCAGTGCTAGTTCGCCTAACTATGGCTACACCTTC. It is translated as CSASSPNYGYTF.

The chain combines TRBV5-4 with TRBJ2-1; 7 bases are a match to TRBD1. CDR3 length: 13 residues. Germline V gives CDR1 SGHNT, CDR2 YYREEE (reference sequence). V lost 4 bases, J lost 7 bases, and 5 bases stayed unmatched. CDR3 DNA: TGTGCCAGCAGCGTACAGGGGTGGAATGAGCAGTTCTTC. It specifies CASSVQGWNEQFF.

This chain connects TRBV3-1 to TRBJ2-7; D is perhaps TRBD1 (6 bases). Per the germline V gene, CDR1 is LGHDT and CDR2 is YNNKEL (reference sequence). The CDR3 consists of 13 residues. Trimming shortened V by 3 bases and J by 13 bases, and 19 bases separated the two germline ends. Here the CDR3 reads CASSQISGAPDYF. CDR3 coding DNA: TGTGCCAGCAGCCAGATTTCAGGGGCGCCCGATTACTTC.

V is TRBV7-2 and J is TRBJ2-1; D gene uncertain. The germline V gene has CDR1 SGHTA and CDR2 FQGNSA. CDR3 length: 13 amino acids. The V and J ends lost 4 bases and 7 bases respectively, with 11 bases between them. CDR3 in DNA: TGTGCCAGCAGCTGGTACCAACCGAATGAGCAGTTCTTC. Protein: CASSWYQPNEQFF.

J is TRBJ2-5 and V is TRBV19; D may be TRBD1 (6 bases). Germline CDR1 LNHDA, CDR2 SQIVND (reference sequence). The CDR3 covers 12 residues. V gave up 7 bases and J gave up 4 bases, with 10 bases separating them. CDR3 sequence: CASKETGETQYF. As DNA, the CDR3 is TGTGCCAGTAAGGAGACAGGAGAGACCCAGTACTTC.